This TCR beta chain appears in the sequencing data of a study of shared clonotypes between healthy human individuals. Study-wide context: Contributing individuals were a couple of females and three males aged 18 to 49.

Sequencing was performed with immunoSEQ multiplex PCR; in TCRdb, only in-frame clones are kept and a portion is missing. Among around 2,100,000 clones listed, roughly 94% were seen once. Study-level results: For naive CD4 cells, roughly 5% of clonotypes were shared across a few donors. In this cohort, only blood was sampled, and tissue repertoires likely differ.

After removal of 6 bases from V and 5 bases from J, the junction contained 10 bases not matched to a gene. The CDR3 covers 16 residues. CDR1 and CDR2 from the germline V gene are MGHRA and YSYEKL. In the case of this clone: Its target is unknown.

CD45RO-negative, CCR7-positively selected cells formed the naive CD8 fraction, excluding terminally differentiated effector memory CD45RA+ cells. The sample comprised naive CD8+ T cells sorted from blood. The V and J genes are TRBV4-1 and TRBJ2-1, with TRBD1 matching over 10 bases. The clonotype was recovered from a man aged 18 to 29 in good health. CDR3 loop: CASSRTGTGADNEQFF. Written as DNA, the CDR3 is TGCGCCAGCAGTCGCACCGGGACAGGGGCCGACAATGAGCAGTTCTTC.